A single sample is the source of the 7 T cell receptor beta chains below, sequenced in a study of OX40 agonist ivuxolimab in advanced cancers. The repertoire was sequenced with immunoSEQ multiplex PCR; TCRdb's copy has only in-frame clones and lacks some. The sample includes around 65,000 clones, around 90% of them seen just once. The starting material was CD4+ or CD8+ T cells sorted from blood, obtained in a trial of the OX40 agonist ivuxolimab. The receptors come from an adult with an advanced solid tumor such as melanoma, head and neck, liver or kidney cancer.

V usage is TRBV6-6 and J usage is TRBJ2-2; no firm D call. This CDR3 is built from 15 residues. With 0 bases removed from V and 6 bases from J, the gap between germline ends came to 11 bases. Germline CDR1 is MNHNY and CDR2 is SVGAGI (reference sequence). The CDR3 DNA follows: TGTGCCAGCAGTTACTCGAGTTTGGGTTCCGGGGAGCTGTTTTTT. It is translated as CASSYSSLGSGELFF.

This chain links TRBV12-5 with TRBJ2-2; D ambiguous. CDR1 is LGHNT, CDR2 FRNRAP, per germline. The CDR3 is 13 amino acids. Trimming pared 6 bases from V and 6 bases from J, leaving 11 bases between. The CDR3 spells CASGTRLSGELFF. The CDR3 DNA sequence: TGTGCTAGTGGGACCAGGTTATCCGGGGAGCTGTTTTTT.

The CDR3 DNA sequence: TGTGCCAGCGCTCTCAGTAGGGGGAATGAAAAACTGTTTTTT. It encodes CASALSRGNEKLFF. The chain uses TRBV2 and TRBJ1-4; D is perhaps TRBD1 (6 bases). The CDR3 runs to 14 residues. Trimming shortened V by 8 bases and J by 5 bases, and 15 bases separated the two germline ends. Germline V gene lookup returns CDR1 SNHLY and CDR2 FYNNEI.

This chain uses TRBV5-4 with TRBJ1-2, with D possibly being TRBD1 (5 bases). Between the trimmed V and J ends, which lost 4 bases and 4 bases, there was a span of 17 bases. The CDR3 has 15 residues. The germline V gene has CDR1 SGHNT and CDR2 YYREEE (reference sequence). The CDR3: CASSAPLRGSYGYTF. The CDR3, as DNA: TGTGCCAGCAGCGCGCCCCTTAGGGGCTCCTATGGCTACACCTTC.

The chain has TRBV18 and TRBJ1-1; D call uncertain. Trimming left V 0 bases short and J 1 base short, with 12 bases between. Per the germline V gene, CDR1 is KGHSH and CDR2 is LQKENI. The CDR3 has 16 amino acids. CDR3 protein: CASSPPLWPRNTEAFF. The CDR3 coding sequence is TGTGCCAGCTCACCACCATTGTGGCCTCGGAACACTGAAGCTTTCTTT.

In its sample, this clone was seen once. The chain carries TRBV6-1 and TRBJ1-2; 9 nucleotides match TRBD1. Germline V gene lookup returns CDR1 MNHNS and CDR2 SASEGT. The CDR3 has 14 amino acids. Trimming took 5 bases from V and 6 from J; bases not matched to a gene: 7. In DNA form, the CDR3 reads TGTGCCAGCAGTTCTCAGACAGGGGGTCATGGCTACACCTTC. Its translation: CASSSQTGGHGYTF.

The rearrangement links TRBV15 to TRBJ1-1, with D maybe TRBD1 (5 bases). This CDR3 comprises 13 residues. Germline V lookup: CDR1 LNHNV, CDR2 YYDKDF (reference sequence). Trimming took off 0 bases at V and 6 bases at J, with 8 bases between the two ends. The CDR3 protein is CATSRDLGAEAFF. In DNA, the CDR3 is TGTGCCACCAGCAGAGATCTGGGGGCTGAAGCTTTCTTT.